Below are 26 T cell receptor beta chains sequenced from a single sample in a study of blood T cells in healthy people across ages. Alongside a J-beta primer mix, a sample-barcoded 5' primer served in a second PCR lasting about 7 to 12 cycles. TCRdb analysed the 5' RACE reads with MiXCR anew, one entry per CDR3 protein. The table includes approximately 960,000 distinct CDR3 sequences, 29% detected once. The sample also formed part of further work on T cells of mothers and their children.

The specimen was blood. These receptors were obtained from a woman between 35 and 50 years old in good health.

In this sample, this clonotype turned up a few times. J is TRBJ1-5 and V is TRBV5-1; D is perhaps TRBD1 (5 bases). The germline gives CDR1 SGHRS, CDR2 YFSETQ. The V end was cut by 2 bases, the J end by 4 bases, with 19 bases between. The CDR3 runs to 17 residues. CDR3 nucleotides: TGCGCCAGCAGCTTCCCCAGGGATGGAATCCCGAATCAGCCCCAGCATTTT. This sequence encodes CASSFPRDGIPNQPQHF.

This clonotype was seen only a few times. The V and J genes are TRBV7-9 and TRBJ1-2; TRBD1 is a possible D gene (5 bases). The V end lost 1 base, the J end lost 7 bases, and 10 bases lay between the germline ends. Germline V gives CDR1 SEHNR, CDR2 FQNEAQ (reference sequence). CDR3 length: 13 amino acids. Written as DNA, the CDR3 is TGTGCCAGCAGCTTAGGGGACGGTTCTGGCTACACCTTC. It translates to CASSLGDGSGYTF.

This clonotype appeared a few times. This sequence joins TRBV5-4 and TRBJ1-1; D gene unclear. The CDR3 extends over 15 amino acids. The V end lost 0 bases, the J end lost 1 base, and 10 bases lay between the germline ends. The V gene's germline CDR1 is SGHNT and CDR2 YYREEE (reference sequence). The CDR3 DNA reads TGTGCCAGCAGCTTGGTGATGGGGTCGAACACTGAAGCTTTCTTT. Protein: CASSLVMGSNTEAFF.

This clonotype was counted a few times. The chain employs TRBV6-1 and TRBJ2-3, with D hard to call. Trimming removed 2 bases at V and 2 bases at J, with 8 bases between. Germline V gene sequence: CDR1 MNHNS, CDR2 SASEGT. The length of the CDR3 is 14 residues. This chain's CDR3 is CASSERSFTDTQYF. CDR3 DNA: TGTGCCAGCAGTGAACGATCGTTCACAGATACGCAGTATTTT.

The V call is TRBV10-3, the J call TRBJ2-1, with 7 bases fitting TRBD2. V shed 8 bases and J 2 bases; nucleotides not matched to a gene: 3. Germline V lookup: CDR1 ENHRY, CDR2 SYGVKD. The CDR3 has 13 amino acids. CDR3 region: CAIRGLAYNEQFF. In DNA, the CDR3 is TGTGCCATCCGAGGACTAGCCTACAATGAGCAGTTCTTC.

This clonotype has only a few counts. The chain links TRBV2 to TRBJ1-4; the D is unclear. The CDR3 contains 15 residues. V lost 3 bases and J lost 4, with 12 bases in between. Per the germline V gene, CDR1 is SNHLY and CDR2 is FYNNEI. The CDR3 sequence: CASSDSGVGNEKLFF. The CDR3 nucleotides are TGTGCCAGCAGTGATTCTGGGGTCGGTAATGAAAAACTGTTTTTT.

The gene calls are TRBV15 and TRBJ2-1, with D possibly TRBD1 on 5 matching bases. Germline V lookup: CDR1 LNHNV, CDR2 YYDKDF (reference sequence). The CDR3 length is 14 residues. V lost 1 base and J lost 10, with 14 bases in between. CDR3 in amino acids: CATSRARGLVEQFF. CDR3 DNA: TGTGCCACCAGCAGAGCAAGGGGCCTCGTAGAGCAGTTCTTC.

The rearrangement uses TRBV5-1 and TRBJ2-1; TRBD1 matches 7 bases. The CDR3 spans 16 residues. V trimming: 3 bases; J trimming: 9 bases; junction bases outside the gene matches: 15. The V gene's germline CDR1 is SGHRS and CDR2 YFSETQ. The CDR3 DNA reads TGCGCCAGCAGCTCGATCAGGGCGGGCAGGGGGACTGAGCAGTTCTTC. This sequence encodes CASSSIRAGRGTEQFF.

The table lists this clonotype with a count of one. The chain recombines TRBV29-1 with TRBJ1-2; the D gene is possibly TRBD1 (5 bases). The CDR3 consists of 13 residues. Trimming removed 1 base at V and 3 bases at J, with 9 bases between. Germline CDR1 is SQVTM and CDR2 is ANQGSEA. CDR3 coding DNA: TGCAGCGTTGAAGGCGGGGGGTACTATGGCTACACCTTC. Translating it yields CSVEGGGYYGYTF.

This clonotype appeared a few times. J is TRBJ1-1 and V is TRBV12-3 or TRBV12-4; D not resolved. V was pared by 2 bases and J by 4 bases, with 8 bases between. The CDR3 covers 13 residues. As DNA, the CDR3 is TGTGCCAGCAGTTTAAGTTGGGCCACTGAAGCTTTCTTT. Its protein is CASSLSWATEAFF.

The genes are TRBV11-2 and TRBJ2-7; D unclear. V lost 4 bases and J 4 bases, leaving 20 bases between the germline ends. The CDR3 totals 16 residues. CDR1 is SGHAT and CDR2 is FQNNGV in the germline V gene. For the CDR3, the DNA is TGTGCCAGCAGCTCCCTGACTCGCAGTGGGTCATACGAGCAGTACTTC. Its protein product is CASSSLTRSGSYEQYF.

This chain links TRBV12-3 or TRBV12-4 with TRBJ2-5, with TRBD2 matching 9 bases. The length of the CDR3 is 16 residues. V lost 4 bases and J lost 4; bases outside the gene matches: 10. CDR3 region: CASSWLAGARGETQYF. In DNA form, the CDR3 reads TGTGCCAGCAGTTGGTTAGCGGGGGCCCGGGGAGAGACCCAGTACTTC.

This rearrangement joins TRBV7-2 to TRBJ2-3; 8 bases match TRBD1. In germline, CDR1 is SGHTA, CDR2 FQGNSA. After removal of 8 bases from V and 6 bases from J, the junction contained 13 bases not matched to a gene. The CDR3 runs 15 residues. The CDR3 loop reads CASSQGALRRDTQYF. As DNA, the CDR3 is TGTGCCAGCTCCCAGGGGGCCTTAAGGCGGGATACGCAGTATTTT. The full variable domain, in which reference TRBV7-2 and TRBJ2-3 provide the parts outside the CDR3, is GAGVSQSPSNKVTEKGKDVELRCDPISGHTALYWYRQSLGQGLEFLIYFQGNSAPDKSGLPSDRFSAERTGGSVSTLTIQRTQQEDSAVYLCASSQGALRRDTQYFGPGTRLTVL.

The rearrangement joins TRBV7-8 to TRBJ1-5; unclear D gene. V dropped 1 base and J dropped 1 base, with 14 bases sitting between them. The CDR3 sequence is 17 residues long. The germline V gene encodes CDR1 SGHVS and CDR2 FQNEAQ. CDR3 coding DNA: TGTGCCAGCAGCTTAGATGGAGGGCGGGGAAGCAATCAGCCCCAGCATTTT. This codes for CASSLDGGRGSNQPQHF.

CDR3 residues: CASSLSLETTYEQYF. CDR3 coding DNA: TGTGCCAGCAGTTTATCTTTAGAAACGACCTACGAGCAGTACTTC. V and J are TRBV27 and TRBJ2-7, with unresolved D. V was cut by 0 bases and J by 2 bases, with 11 bases left in between. Germline V gene sequence: CDR1 MNHEY, CDR2 SMNVEV (reference sequence). This CDR3 is built from 15 residues.

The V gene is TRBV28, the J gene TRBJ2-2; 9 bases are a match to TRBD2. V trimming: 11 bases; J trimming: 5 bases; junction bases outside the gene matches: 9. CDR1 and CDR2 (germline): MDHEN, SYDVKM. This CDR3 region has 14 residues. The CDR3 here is CALRGGESTGELFF. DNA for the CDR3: TGTGCCCTCCGCGGGGGGGAGTCAACCGGGGAGCTGTTTTTT.

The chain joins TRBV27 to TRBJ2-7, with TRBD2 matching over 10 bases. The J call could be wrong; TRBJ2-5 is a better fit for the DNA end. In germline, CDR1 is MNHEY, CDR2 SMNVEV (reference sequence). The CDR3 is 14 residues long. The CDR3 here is CASNEREGRGTQYF. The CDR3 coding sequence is TGTGCCAGCAACGAGCGGGAGGGCCGTGGGACCCAGTACTTC.

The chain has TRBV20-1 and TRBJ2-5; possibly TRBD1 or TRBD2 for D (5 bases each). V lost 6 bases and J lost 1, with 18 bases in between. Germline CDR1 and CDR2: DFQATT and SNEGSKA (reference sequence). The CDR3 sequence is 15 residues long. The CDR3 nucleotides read TGCAGTGCAACAATAACCGCCGGGACCCAAGAGACCCAGTACTTC. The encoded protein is CSATITAGTQETQYF.

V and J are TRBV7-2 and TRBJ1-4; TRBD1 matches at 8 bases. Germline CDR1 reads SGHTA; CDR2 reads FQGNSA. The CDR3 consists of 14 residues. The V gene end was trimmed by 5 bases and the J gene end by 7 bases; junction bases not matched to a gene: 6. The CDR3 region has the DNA TGTGCCAGCAGCACCGGACAGGGCGGTGAAAAACTGTTTTTT. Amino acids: CASSTGQGGEKLFF.

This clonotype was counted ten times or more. The CDR3 reads CASTRGTGFEETQYF. CDR3 DNA: TGCGCCAGCACCCGCGGAACAGGGTTTGAAGAGACCCAGTACTTC. The rearrangement joins TRBV5-1 to TRBJ2-5, with D tentatively TRBD1 (6 bases). This CDR3 has 15 residues. Trimming took 6 bases from V and 3 from J, leaving 18 bases between them. CDR1 is SGHRS, CDR2 YFSETQ, per germline.

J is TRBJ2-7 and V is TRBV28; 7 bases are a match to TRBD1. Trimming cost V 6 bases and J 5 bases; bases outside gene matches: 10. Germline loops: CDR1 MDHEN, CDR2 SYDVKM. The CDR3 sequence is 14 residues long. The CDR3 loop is CASRWTGDVDEQYF. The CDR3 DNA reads TGTGCCAGCAGATGGACAGGAGACGTCGACGAGCAGTACTTC.

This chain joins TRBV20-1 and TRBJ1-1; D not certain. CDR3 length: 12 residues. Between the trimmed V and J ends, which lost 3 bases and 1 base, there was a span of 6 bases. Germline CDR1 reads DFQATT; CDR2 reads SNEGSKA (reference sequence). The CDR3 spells CSASYRNTEAFF. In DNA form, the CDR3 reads TGCAGTGCTAGTTACCGGAACACTGAAGCTTTCTTT.

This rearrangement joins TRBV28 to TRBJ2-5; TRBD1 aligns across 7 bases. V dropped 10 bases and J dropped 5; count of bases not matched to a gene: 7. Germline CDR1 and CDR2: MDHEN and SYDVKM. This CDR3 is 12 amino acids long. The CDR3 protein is CATLDRDETQYF. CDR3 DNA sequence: TGTGCCACGCTCGACAGGGACGAGACCCAGTACTTC.

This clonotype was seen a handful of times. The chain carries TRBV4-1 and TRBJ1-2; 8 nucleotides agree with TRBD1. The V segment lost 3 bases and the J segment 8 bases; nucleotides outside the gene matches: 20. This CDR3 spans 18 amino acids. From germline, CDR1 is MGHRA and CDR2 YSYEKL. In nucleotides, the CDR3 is TGCGCCAGCAGCCATGAAGGGCAGGGGGCATGGTCTCTGGGCGGCTACACCTTC. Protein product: CASSHEGQGAWSLGGYTF.

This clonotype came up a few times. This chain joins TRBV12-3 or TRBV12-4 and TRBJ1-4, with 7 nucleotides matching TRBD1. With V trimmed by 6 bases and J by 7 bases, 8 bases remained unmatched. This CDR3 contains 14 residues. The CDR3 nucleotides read TGTGCCAGCAGCCCGGACAGGCTTAGTGAAAAACTGTTTTTT. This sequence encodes CASSPDRLSEKLFF.

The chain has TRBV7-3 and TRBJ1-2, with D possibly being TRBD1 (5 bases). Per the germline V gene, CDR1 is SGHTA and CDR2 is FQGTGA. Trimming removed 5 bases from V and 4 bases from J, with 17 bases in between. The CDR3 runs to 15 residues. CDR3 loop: CASSPSDSTPYGYTF. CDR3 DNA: TGTGCCAGCAGCCCAAGTGACAGTACCCCCTATGGCTACACCTTC.